This paragraph covers one T cell receptor beta chain sequence. Its cognate antigen has yet to be identified. No base quality information exists; no much larger clone differs at one position. In total, 630 or so healthy bone marrow donors made up the cohort. At the time of sampling, all cohort members were nominally healthy, though unrecorded immune exposures were likely present. The donor tested CMV seropositive, placing the donor among the approximately 310 seropositive members of the cohort. A peripheral blood sample was collected from each donor, and TCR beta sequencing was performed on peripheral blood mononuclear cells. Genomic DNA was extracted from the blood cell samples with the Qiagen DNeasy Blood Extraction Kit. Libraries were built with the immunoSEQ multiplex PCR assay. For the multiplex PCR, a mixture combining 60 forward primers for TCR Vbeta segments and 13 reverse primers for TCR Jbeta segments was used. The CDR3 region of rearranged TCR beta genes was amplified from genomic DNA by a multiplex PCR assay. The Illumina HiSeq System was used to sequence the amplified TCR beta libraries as 87-base-pair reads. The source study handled its data this way. In a later analysis, 80 million or so unique TCR beta chains were counted across the 650 to 700 repertoires, and roughly 11 million of these chains were shared by at least two donors. Raw reads were error-corrected and collapsed into unique sequences by a nearest-neighbor algorithm in which closely related sequences were merged to remove PCR and sequencing errors. V, D and J gene segments were assigned by aligning CDR3 sequences to IMGT reference sequences. For a sequence to be retained, at least a six-nucleotide match to both a V gene segment and a J gene segment was required. Rearrangements were called productive when the CDR3 lacked stop codons and stayed in frame with V and J; all others were non-productive. Following IMGT convention, CDR3 was defined as the stretch from the second conserved V-encoded cysteine up to the conserved J-encoded phenylalanine. The earlier analysis of 550 to 650 of the donors excluded any sequence lacking an unambiguous match to a single V gene segment. In an earlier analysis of several hundred of the donors, V segments were called functional above 56.7% productive rearrangements and were called segregating when the between-donor standard deviation exceeded 5%. A statistical classification framework was built to diagnose cytomegalovirus status from the catalog of TCR beta chain sequences. In a later analysis, TCR nucleotide sequences were compared against IMGT/GENE-DB human TR gene sequences so that V and J genes could be assigned. Using the TCRdist pipeline, a later analysis assigned CDR3 sequences along with most-parsimonious VDJ recombination scenarios. In a later analysis, every TCR beta chain was defined by the combination of its CDR3 amino acid sequence and its V-gene family, and reads without a unique V-gene family were dropped. To address suspected cross-contamination and a sequencing artifact, a later analysis removed a few hundred highly shared, low-generation-probability nucleotide sequences. For each public chain, a later analysis derived a clonal expansion index from normalized ranks of inferred template counts within each repertoire. In a later analysis, generation probabilities were computed with a VDJ recombination model fitted to out-of-frame rearrangements, and the resulting probabilities were checked against IGoR. A later analysis scored TCR-TCR, TCR-HLA and TCR-CMV co-occurrence with hypergeometric tests, applying a repertoire-size bias correction to TCR pairs. To estimate false discovery rates, a later analysis permuted the HLA or CMV assignments 20 times. In a later analysis, co-occurring TCRs were grouped using DBSCAN, with TCRdist sequence similarity added in when clustering inside HLA-allele-positive subsets. Co-occurrence clustering excluded repertoires with fewer than 30,000 or more than 120,000 public chains, plus five with anomalous nucleotide sharing. TCRdb stores this immuneACCESS table with in-frame sequences only. Part of the clones is absent; in the studies checked, under half of the shortfall reflects unresolved V genes, and no reason is known for the rest. V, J and clone size reflect that table, while D and trimming were determined from the DNA. Here the sample has approximately 110,000 clones; over 60% occur a single time. Of the sample, around 13% is held by the ten largest clones.

These data are taken from a study of cytomegalovirus exposure and HLA in healthy donors (dated by TCRdb to 2017 to 2019). Context from the whole study: According to an earlier analysis of around 600 of the donors, roughly 180 million T cells yielded 95 million to 140 million unique TCR beta sequences and less than 300 Gb of sequence data. The later analysis used no new phenotypic data to find candidate immune exposures, relying instead on TCR beta sequences and their occurrence across donors. High-throughput TCR immunosequencing, statistical association of individual TCRs with disease status, and machine learning were combined to predict cytomegalovirus infection status. About 300 gigabases of sequencing data and approximately 85 million unique TCR sequences were included in an early release covering several hundred HLA-typed donors. An earlier analysis of fewer than 750 of the donors used high-throughput TCR beta sequencing to judge whether each TCR beta V gene segment behaved as functional or pseudogenic. Of the roughly 400 genotyped donors, 75% to 85% were placed in the genetic ancestry cluster associated with self-reported Caucasian donors. The T cell repertoires of under 700 subjects were profiled by immunosequencing and related to cytomegalovirus serostatus. Donor age, sex, ethnicity and CMV serostatus were compiled together with the repertoire data. Because of strong linkage in the cohort, roughly five DR-DQ haplotypes were treated as single units for association and clustering. Among several hundred genotyped donors of the cohort, an average of approximately 240,000 unique TCR beta nucleotide sequences was sequenced per donor, of which approximately 18% were non-productive. Every repertoire in the discovery cohort had been generated on one and the same sequencing platform. The study aimed to test whether cataloging public T cell receptors could reveal signatures of past pathogen exposure. Class I and class II HLA loci were covered by the typing at four-digit resolution. Genome-wide SNP genotypes for about three fifths of the roughly 670 donors were used in a later genetic analysis, which treated that subset as a discovery cohort. Typing coverage differed by locus: A, B, C, DRB1 and DQB1 were typed in roughly 629-630 donors, DQA1 in 500 to 550, DPA1 in approximately 610, and DPB1 in 400 to 490. Besides the first cohort of approximately 670 subjects, a separate validation cohort made up of roughly 130 different subjects was used. A later analysis re-examined previously published TCR beta repertoires from 500 to 700 donors and added high-resolution HLA genotyping to investigate patterns of TCR occurrence.

CDR1 and CDR2 were assigned from the germline V gene as SQVTM and ANQGSEA. The germline V and J ends show losses of 8 bases and 10 bases respectively, and no gene match explains 8 bases of the junction. The CDR3 runs 12 amino acids, cysteine and phenylalanine included. Only CDR3 DNA is held: 36 bases, read in frame from base 1. General findings and caveats noted by the study authors: Linkage disequilibrium might explain the correlated functional status among segregating V segments, but an unknown experimental factor could not be excluded. This cohort had only TCR beta chains sequenced, and the lack of alpha or paired-chain data limited which features could be detected. Presence/absence analyses assumed roughly uniform sequencing depth across donors, an assumption that may not hold. According to a later analysis, parvovirus B19, influenza, CMV and Epstein-Barr virus appeared linked to several top co-occurrence clusters. At a false discovery rate of 0.05, a later analysis linked 15,000 to 20,000 TCR beta sequences to specific HLA alleles. The 87-base-pair reads could not distinguish some IMGT-functional V segments, including TRBV6-2 and TRBV6-3, so those segments were excluded. A group of highly shared sequence variants was considered likely to be a technical artifact of the sequencing pipeline. A total of around 150 TCR beta chains were listed by the study as associated with cytomegalovirus. HLA typing was unavailable for some donors at each locus, so association tests used only the typed subset. The classifier was reported to diagnose cytomegalovirus status with high specificity and sensitivity in both the original and validation cohorts. Because counts were too low, 15 to 20 rarely observed V segments, including chromosome 9 orphons, were left out of the earlier analysis of about 620 of the donors. When HLA alleles, especially DR and DQ, strongly co-occurred, TCR associations were difficult to assign to individual alleles. According to a later analysis, most CMV-associated TCR beta chains appeared to be HLA-restricted, and the HLA associations seemed to be driven largely by CMV exposure. In a later analysis, HLA-associated TCR beta chains were found to be more clonally expanded and to have lower generation probabilities than equally common non-associated chains. According to a later genetic analysis, donors in an Asian-associated ancestry cluster had fewer N-insertions in productive TCRs than the approximately 690-donor mean. According to a later analysis, TCR association rates differed among HLA loci, with DRB1 alleles showing the most associated TCRs and HLA-C alleles showing the fewest. A further reported finding was that TCR beta sequences accurately predicted the HLA-A and HLA-B alleles for most subjects in the first cohort. The authors suggested that the approach could potentially be extended to other disease states and immunological phenotypes. In vitro tests confirmed that a few of the cytomegalovirus-associated TCR beta chains recognize cytomegalovirus antigens. Broadly in line with IMGT annotations, most TCR beta V segments showed up in productive rearrangements about 90% or about 30% of the time in an earlier analysis of some 590 of the donors. An association between a missense DCLRE1C variant and V-gene and J-gene trimming of TCR beta chains was found in a later genetic analysis and replicated in an independent cohort. Most TCR sequences were observed very rarely across donors, whereas some public TCRs were present in many individuals. The only immune exposure information available for the cohort was CMV serostatus.

The clonotype originates from a woman aged 40-49 years in good health and CMV-seropositive. Sequenced input: PBMCs. The rearrangement combines TRBV29-1 with TRBJ1-2, with 12 bases in between that match TRBD1. The DNA is TGCAGCTCCCGGGACAGGGGGCGTGACTACACCTTC. Protein translation: CSSRDRGRDYTF.